The 16 T cell receptor beta chains below all came from one sample that was sequenced in a study of T cells in Graves' hyperthyroidism and ophthalmopathy. What was amplified from RNA transcripts were TCR beta CDR3 regions. Researchers ran a first-round RT-PCR on the TCR CDR3 using the HTBI primer set. TCRdb reanalysed the multiplex PCR reads using MiXCR and keeps one entry per CDR3 protein. Among around 340,000 distinct CDR3 sequences listed, about 18% were seen once. Material for sequencing was blood. The receptors originated from a woman under 40 with Graves' hyperthyroidism that later progressed to Graves' ophthalmopathy.

This clonotype has a count of ten or more. Compared with germline, one end of the junction differs, possibly owing to a read error. The chain links TRBV15 to TRBJ2-7, with a possible D match to TRBD1 (6 bases). The germline V gene encodes CDR1 LNHNV and CDR2 YYDKDF (reference sequence). This CDR3 contains 17 residues. The CDR3 nucleotides are TGTGCCGCCAGCAGGGGCTCTGGGGCAGCCGTTTCCTACGAGCAGTACTTC. This sequence encodes CAASRGSGAAVSYEQYF. Full variable domain (missing parts from reference TRBV15 and TRBJ2-7): DAMVIQNPRYQVTQFGKPVTLSCSQTLNHNVMYWYQQKSSQAPKLLFHYYDKDFNNEADTPDNFQSRRPNTSFCFLDIRSPGLGDTAMYLCAASRGSGAAVSYEQYFGPGTRLTVT.

This sequence joins TRBV5-1 and TRBJ1-1; TRBD1 might be the D (5 bases). The V end was cut by 4 bases, the J end by 5 bases, with 15 bases between. Germline CDR1 SGHRS, CDR2 YFSETQ. CDR3 length: 14 residues. The CDR3 DNA reads as TGCGCCAGCAGCCCTGGTTGGGGGTCAACTGAAGCTTTCTTT. As protein: CASSPGWGSTEAFF. Based on the CDR3 plus reference TRBV5-1 and TRBJ1-1, the full variable domain is KAGVTQTPRYLIKTRGQQVTLSCSPISGHRSVSWYQQTPGQGLQFLFEYFSETQRNKGNFPGRFSGRQFSNSRSEMNVSTLELGDSALYLCASSPGWGSTEAFFGQGTRLTVV.

Many counts were recorded for this clonotype. J is TRBJ2-7 and V is TRBV5-1; the D is unclear. Germline-derived CDR1 and CDR2 are SGHRS and YFSETQ. This CDR3 has 13 residues. V lost 5 bases and J 5 bases, leaving 14 bases between the germline ends. CDR3 coding DNA: TGCGCCAGCAGAGGAGAGGTCCTCCACGAGCAGTACTTC. As protein: CASRGEVLHEQYF.

This clonotype has at least ten counts. The CDR3 here is CASSQTHRVVETQYF. In DNA form, the CDR3 reads TGTGCCAGCAGCCAGACTCACAGGGTCGTAGAGACCCAGTACTTC. This chain joins TRBV11-2 and TRBJ2-5; tentative D call: TRBD1 (6 bases). The CDR3 length is 15 residues. Germline V gene sequence: CDR1 SGHAT, CDR2 FQNNGV. V lost 5 bases and J 4 bases, leaving 17 bases between the germline ends.

This chain uses TRBV28 with TRBJ1-1; weak D call: TRBD1 (6 bases). CDR1 is MDHEN, CDR2 SYDVKM, per germline. With 5 bases removed from V and 3 bases from J, the gap between germline ends came to 16 bases. The CDR3 sequence is 15 residues long. The CDR3 DNA follows: TGTGCCAGCAGTCCCCAGACAGGAGGGTACACTGAAGCTTTCTTT. It is translated as CASSPQTGGYTEAFF. The full variable domain, completed using reference TRBV28 and TRBJ1-1, is DVKVTQSSRYLVKRTGEKVFLECVQDMDHENMFWYRQDPGLGLRLIYFSYDVKMKEKGDIPEGYSVSREKKERFSLILESASTNQTSMYLCASSPQTGGYTEAFFGQGTRLTVV.

The table lists this clonotype with many counts. The chain employs TRBV14 and TRBJ2-7; D gene unclear. The CDR3 runs 11 residues. The V gene's germline CDR1 is SGHDN and CDR2 FVKESK. Between the trimmed V and J ends, which lost 3 bases and 5 bases, there was a span of 5 bases. Written as DNA, the CDR3 is TGTGCCAGCAGCCATGCCCACGAGCAGTACTTC. Amino acid sequence: CASSHAHEQYF.

This clonotype has at least ten counts. The V call is TRBV12-3 or TRBV12-4, the J call TRBJ1-2; D not resolved. Trimming removed 1 base from V and 4 bases from J, with 10 bases in between. The CDR3 sequence is 14 residues long. In DNA, the CDR3 is TGTGCCAGCAGTTTAGAGAACCCCTCCTATGGCTACACCTTC. This sequence encodes CASSLENPSYGYTF.

In this sample, this clonotype turned up many times. This sequence joins TRBV30 and TRBJ2-6; the match to TRBD1 covers 7 bases. CDR1 GTSNPN and CDR2 SVGIG come from the germline V gene (reference sequence). After removal of 3 bases from V and 0 bases from J, the junction contained 5 bases not matched to a gene. The CDR3 length is 16 residues. The CDR3 DNA reads TGTGCCTGGAGGGCGACAGGGTACTCTGGGGCCAACGTCCTGACTTTC. Protein product: CAWRATGYSGANVLTF.

This clonotype has more than one count but fewer than ten. The rearrangement joins TRBV5-1 to TRBJ2-3; possibly TRBD1 for D (5 bases). Between the trimmed V and J ends, which lost 4 bases and 4 bases, there was a span of 10 bases. Germline-derived CDR1 and CDR2 are SGHRS and YFSETQ. The CDR3 spans 13 residues. CDR3 in DNA: TGCGCCAGCAGCCGCAGGGAAGCAGATACGCAGTATTTT. It is translated as CASSRREADTQYF. The full variable domain, its missing parts supplied by reference TRBV5-1 and TRBJ2-3, is KAGVTQTPRYLIKTRGQQVTLSCSPISGHRSVSWYQQTPGQGLQFLFEYFSETQRNKGNFPGRFSGRQFSNSRSEMNVSTLELGDSALYLCASSRREADTQYFGPGTRLTVL.

In this sample, this clonotype turned up many times. The chain recombines TRBV24-1 with TRBJ2-7, with 11 bases aligning to TRBD1. CDR1 and CDR2 (germline): KGHDR, SFDVKD. The CDR3 covers 15 residues. After removal of 4 bases from V and 3 bases from J, the junction contained 4 bases not matched to a gene. The CDR3 nucleotides are TGTGCCACCAGTGACGGACAGGGGGCTCTCTACGAGCAGTACTTC. Its protein product is CATSDGQGALYEQYF.

This clonotype has at least ten counts. The J gene is TRBJ2-7, the V gene TRBV28; TRBD1 matches 7 bases. From germline, CDR1 is MDHEN and CDR2 SYDVKM. V dropped 2 bases and J dropped 5; count of bases not matched to a gene: 3. CDR3 length equals 13 residues. The CDR3 sequence: CASSLSQGDEQYF. In DNA form, the CDR3 reads TGTGCCAGCAGTTTAAGTCAGGGGGACGAGCAGTACTTC.

As regards this clonotype: This may stem from a read error, because a much larger clone lies one nucleotide away. The chain is built from TRBV27 and TRBJ2-7; possibly TRBD1 or TRBD2 for D (6 bases each). The CDR3 covers 15 residues. Germline CDR1 MNHEY, CDR2 SMNVEV (reference sequence). Written as DNA, the CDR3 is TGTGCCAGCAGTTTAAGGGGGGTACGCGCCTACGAGCGGTACTTC. Residues: CASSLRGVRAYERYF.

Concerning this clonotype: One end of the junction varies from germline; a read error may be responsible. The CDR3 DNA is TGTGCCAGCAGTACTCAACTAAGGGGTCCGAGCTCCTACGAGCAGCACTTC. This sequence encodes CASSTQLRGPSSYEQHF. The rearrangement joins TRBV9 to TRBJ2-7, with D maybe TRBD1 (5 bases). Germline V CDR1 and CDR2: SGDLS, YYNGEE. The length of the CDR3 is 17 residues.

This clonotype was seen at least ten times. The genes are TRBV12-3 or TRBV12-4 and TRBJ2-7; D remains ambiguous. The CDR3 has 14 residues. V lost 1 base and J 1 base, leaving 8 bases between the germline ends. The CDR3 protein is CASSLGLGSYEQYF. In nucleotides, the CDR3 is TGTGCCAGCAGTTTAGGTCTGGGTTCCTACGAGCAGTACTTC.

This clonotype showed up just a few times. The J gene is TRBJ2-1, the V gene TRBV5-1; possible D gene TRBD2, 7 bases. This CDR3 contains 14 residues. V lost 4 bases, J lost 13 bases, and 21 bases lay in between. From germline, CDR1 is SGHRS and CDR2 YFSETQ. CDR3 sequence (DNA): TGCGCCAGCAGCGTCGGGGGGCCATTTATATTTCAGTTCTTC. As protein: CASSVGGPFIFQFF.

This clonotype was counted only a few times. The chain joins TRBV27 to TRBJ1-5; a weak D match, TRBD1 (5 bases). This CDR3 region has 15 residues. Germline CDR1 is MNHEY and CDR2 is SMNVEV (reference sequence). With 6 bases removed from V and 2 bases from J, the gap between germline ends came to 14 bases. CDR3 in amino acids: CASRGTGYGNQPQHF. In DNA, the CDR3 is TGTGCCAGCAGGGGGACTGGATATGGCAATCAGCCCCAGCATTTT.